A single sample is the source of the 18 T cell receptor beta chains below, sequenced in a study of T cells after yellow fever vaccination. TCRdb passed the 5' RACE reads through MiXCR, listing each CDR3 protein once. The sample includes hundreds of thousands of distinct CDR3 sequences, 8.7% of them seen just once. The sample in question was PBMCs, obtained on the day of the first yellow fever vaccination. These receptor sequences come from a man aged 18 to 30 who received the YFV17D yellow fever vaccine.

The genes are TRBV20-1 and TRBJ2-3, with D unclear. The V end was cut by 4 bases, the J end by 2 bases, with 1 base between. Germline V gives CDR1 DFQATT, CDR2 SNEGSKA (reference sequence). The CDR3 is made up of 10 amino acids. In nucleotides, the CDR3 is TGCAGTGCTAACACAGATACGCAGTATTTT. As protein: CSANTDTQYF.

The chain employs TRBV7-9 and TRBJ2-2; tentative D call: TRBD1 (5 bases). V was cut by 1 base and J by 0 bases, with 9 bases left in between. This CDR3 spans 16 amino acids. Germline V gene data show CDR1 as SEHNR and CDR2 as FQNEAQ (reference sequence). Written as DNA, the CDR3 is TGTGCCAGCAGCTTAGGGGGCACCTCGAACACCGGGGAGCTGTTTTTT. Translation gives CASSLGGTSNTGELFF.

Ten or more counts support this clonotype. V and J are TRBV4-3 and TRBJ2-1, with unresolved D. The V and J ends lost 1 base and 5 bases respectively, with 6 bases between them. The germline gives CDR1 LGHNA, CDR2 YSLEER. The CDR3 loop spans 13 amino acids. The CDR3 DNA is TGCGCCAGCAGCCAAGTGTATAACAATGAGCAGTTCTTC. As protein: CASSQVYNNEQFF.

This clonotype came up a few times. The chain carries TRBV28 and TRBJ1-6; unclear D gene. The length of the CDR3 is 14 residues. The V end lost 7 bases, the J end lost 6 bases, and 13 bases lay between the germline ends. The germline V gene encodes CDR1 MDHEN and CDR2 SYDVKM. Written as DNA, the CDR3 is TGTGCCAGCACCCCCCGCCTGGGTAATTCACCCCTCCACTTT. Amino acids: CASTPRLGNSPLHF.

This clonotype was seen a few times. V gene TRBV27 combines with J gene TRBJ1-6; D is unclear. Trimming removed 3 bases at V and 13 bases at J, with 10 bases between. CDR1 MNHEY and CDR2 SMNVEV come from the germline V gene (reference sequence). The CDR3 loop spans 12 amino acids. Here the CDR3 DNA reads TGTGCCAGCAGTTTTAAGGAGGCTCCCCTCCACTTT. As protein: CASSFKEAPLHF.

The V and J genes are TRBV4-2 and TRBJ2-1, with 9 bases identical to TRBD2. The trim removed 1 base at V and 8 bases at J, leaving 12 bases unmatched. Germline-derived CDR1 and CDR2 are LGHNA and YNFKEQ. CDR3 length: 17 amino acids. The CDR3 DNA follows: TGTGCCAGCAGCCAAGTCCTGGGCGGGGGGGCGTTAGATGAGCAGTTCTTC. It yields the protein CASSQVLGGGALDEQFF.

This rearrangement joins TRBV4-3 to TRBJ2-1; 13 nucleotides match TRBD2. This CDR3 is 19 amino acids long. Germline CDR1 is LGHNA and CDR2 is YSLEER. V lost 4 bases, J lost 5 bases, and 14 bases stayed unmatched. The CDR3 bases are TGCGCCAGCAGCCCCATACCGACTAGCGGGGGGATCCAAGACAATGAGCAGTTCTTC. Translating it yields CASSPIPTSGGIQDNEQFF.

This clonotype appeared a few times. The J gene is TRBJ1-1, the V gene TRBV4-1; a weak D match, TRBD1 (5 bases). The CDR3 is 14 residues long. From germline, CDR1 is MGHRA and CDR2 YSYEKL. The V end was cut by 0 bases, the J end by 8 bases, with 13 bases between. Here the CDR3 DNA reads TGCGCCAGCAGCCAAGACATAGCCAGGACAGAAGCTTTCTTT. It translates to CASSQDIARTEAFF.

This clonotype appeared a few times. This rearrangement joins TRBV6-6 to TRBJ2-3, with no clear D. Germline CDR1 reads MNHNY; CDR2 reads SVGAGI (reference sequence). The CDR3 totals 11 residues. Trimming pared 6 bases from V and 4 bases from J, leaving 5 bases between. The CDR3 DNA reads as TGTGCCAGCAGCGCCTCAGATACGCAGTATTTT. This translates into CASSASDTQYF.

CDR3 in amino acids: CASSPGSAGETQYF. The CDR3 region has the DNA TGTGCCAGCAGCCCCGGTTCTGCGGGGGAGACCCAGTACTTC. V usage is TRBV5-5 and J usage is TRBJ2-5, with a tentative D call TRBD2 (6 bases). The CDR3 runs 14 residues. Trimming removed 4 bases from V and 5 bases from J, with 15 bases in between. Germline V gene data show CDR1 as SGHKS and CDR2 as YYEKEE (reference sequence).

This clonotype was recorded at least ten times. The rearrangement links TRBV5-1 to TRBJ1-6, with 10 nucleotides matching TRBD1. From germline, CDR1 is SGHRS and CDR2 YFSETQ. The length of the CDR3 is 14 residues. After removal of 6 bases from V and 10 bases from J, the junction contained 7 bases not matched to a gene. Here the CDR3 reads CASNPGTGVSPLHF. The CDR3 region has the DNA TGCGCCAGCAACCCCGGGACAGGGGTGTCACCCCTCCACTTT.

This sequence joins TRBV5-4 and TRBJ2-3; D is ambiguous. The CDR3 runs to 14 residues. With 4 bases removed from V and 6 bases from J, the gap between germline ends came to 15 bases. Germline assignment: CDR1 SGHNT and CDR2 YYREEE (reference sequence). In DNA, the CDR3 is TGTGCCAGCAGCCCTAAAGGAGAGTGGGATACGCAGTATTTT. This encodes CASSPKGEWDTQYF.

This chain joins TRBV15 and TRBJ1-2, with TRBD1 as a possible D gene (6 bases). Germline CDR1 reads LNHNV; CDR2 reads YYDKDF (reference sequence). V was cut by 0 bases and J by 7 bases, with 9 bases left in between. This CDR3 comprises 13 residues. CDR3 sequence reads: CATSRENRAGYTF. Here the CDR3 DNA reads TGTGCCACCAGCAGAGAGAACAGGGCTGGCTACACCTTC.

The rearrangement joins TRBV10-3 to TRBJ1-2; TRBD1 is a possible D gene (5 bases). Trimming shortened V by 4 bases and J by 3 bases, and 9 bases separated the two germline ends. Germline assignment: CDR1 ENHRY and CDR2 SYGVKD. This CDR3 contains 13 residues. For the CDR3, the DNA is TGTGCCATCAGTGTCGGGACCTACTATGGCTACACCTTC. Translated: CAISVGTYYGYTF.

This clonotype was found many times. The chain is built from TRBV29-1 and TRBJ2-1, with D tentatively TRBD1 (6 bases). Germline V gene data show CDR1 as SQVTM and CDR2 as ANQGSEA. The CDR3 runs to 11 residues. With 5 bases removed from V and 10 bases from J, the gap between germline ends came to 12 bases. CDR3 nucleotide sequence: TGCAGCGTTTCAGGGGATCAGGAGCAGTTCTTC. This codes for CSVSGDQEQFF.

This clonotype was counted many times. V is TRBV3-1 and J is TRBJ1-1; D remains unclear. With 4 bases removed from V and 4 bases from J, the gap between germline ends came to 19 bases. CDR3 size: 16 residues. Germline CDR1 reads LGHDT; CDR2 reads YNNKEL (reference sequence). The CDR3 DNA sequence: TGTGCCAGCAGCCCCCCCCTTCGGGCCCGGGGCACTGAAGCTTTCTTT. Translating it yields CASSPPLRARGTEAFF.

This clonotype came up many times. This chain links TRBV5-5 with TRBJ2-7, with D perhaps matching TRBD1 (5 bases). This CDR3 comprises 13 residues. The germline V gene has CDR1 SGHKS and CDR2 YYEKEE (reference sequence). Deletions cut 4 bases from V and 5 bases from J, with 13 bases between. CDR3 nucleotides: TGTGCCAGCAGCCCCGGGCTCAGGGACGAGCAGTACGTC. This sequence encodes CASSPGLRDEQYV.

The table lists this clonotype with a few counts. The chain carries TRBV6-1 and TRBJ1-6, with 8 bases lining up with TRBD1. The CDR3 totals 17 residues. Unmatched junction bases numbered 11, after V lost 6 bases and J lost 4 bases. Germline V gene data show CDR1 as MNHNS and CDR2 as SASEGT. In nucleotides, the CDR3 is TGTGCCAGCAGGGGACTAGACAGGGGATTATATAATTCACCCCTCCACTTT. The encoded protein is CASRGLDRGLYNSPLHF.